These 27 T cell receptor beta chains were all obtained from the same sample, sequenced in a study of T cell responses to AZD1222 COVID-19 vaccine. Only in-frame clones appear in the TCRdb table, and some are missing; sequencing was by immunoSEQ multiplex PCR. This sample has about 60,000 clones; 70% to 85% occur once, and the top ten carry around 20%. Here the sequenced sample was peripheral blood, taken on day 0 of AZD1222 vaccination. Source of these receptors: an adult in good health.

The rearrangement joins TRBV6-5 to TRBJ2-1; no definite D call. This CDR3 region has 13 residues. Germline V lookup: CDR1 MNHEY, CDR2 SVGAGI. V lost 4 bases and J 3 bases, leaving 7 bases between the germline ends. CDR3 nucleotide sequence: TGTGCCAGCAGTTCGGTAGGCTACAATGAGCAGTTCTTC. Amino acids: CASSSVGYNEQFF.

V is TRBV7-3 and J is TRBJ1-3; D gene ambiguous. CDR1 and CDR2 from the germline V gene are SGHTA and FQGTGA. V was pared by 3 bases and J by 2 bases, with 14 bases between. The CDR3 consists of 16 residues. The chain's CDR3 is CASSLEPSRAGNTIYF. CDR3 bases: TGTGCCAGCAGCTTGGAGCCTTCGAGGGCTGGAAACACCATATATTTT.

This clone was seen only once. The V call is TRBV24-1, the J call TRBJ1-5; TRBD1 agrees at 8 bases. This CDR3 spans 17 amino acids. V lost 4 bases to trimming and J lost 6 bases; unmatched junction nucleotides: 13. CDR1 and CDR2 from the germline V gene are KGHDR and SFDVKD. The chain's CDR3 is CATSDPGGGGVFQPQHF. As DNA, the CDR3 is TGTGCCACCAGTGACCCAGGGGGCGGAGGGGTTTTTCAGCCCCAGCATTTT.

This clone showed up just once. The chain has TRBV4-2 and TRBJ2-7; 10 bases match TRBD2. Per the germline V gene, CDR1 is LGHNA and CDR2 is YNFKEQ. After removal of 7 bases from V and 2 bases from J, the junction contained 23 bases not matched to a gene. There are 20 residues in the CDR3. The CDR3 sequence: CASIVRPRSSGRNSAYEQYV. As DNA, the CDR3 is TGTGCCAGCATCGTGAGGCCCCGGTCTAGCGGGAGAAACAGTGCCTACGAGCAGTACGTC.

This clone has only one observation. The rearrangement links TRBV25-1 to TRBJ1-6; D is unclear. Deletions cut 6 bases from V and 8 bases from J, with 11 bases between. The CDR3 length is 13 residues. Germline V gene sequence: CDR1 MGHDK, CDR2 SYGVNS. CDR3 loop: CASRSSRYSPLHF. In nucleotides, the CDR3 is TGTGCCAGCAGGTCTAGTCGGTATTCACCCCTCCACTTT. Based on the CDR3 plus reference TRBV25-1 and TRBJ1-6, the full variable domain is EADIYQTPRYLVIGTGKKITLECSQTMGHDKMYWYQQDPGMELHLIHYSYGVNSTEKGDLSSESTVSRIRTEHFPLTLESARPSHTSQYLCASRSSRYSPLHFGNGTRLTVT.

The gene calls are TRBV6-2 or TRBV6-3 and TRBJ2-7; D remains ambiguous. From germline, CDR1 is MNHEY and CDR2 SVGEGT. V was clipped by 3 bases and J by 0 bases, with 6 bases between them. The CDR3 extends over 13 amino acids. The CDR3 DNA is TGTGCCAGCAGTTATGGCCACTCCTACGAGCAGTACGTC. Its protein is CASSYGHSYEQYV.

The chain employs TRBV6-1 and TRBJ1-4; perhaps TRBD1 as D (5 bases). CDR1 is MNHNS, CDR2 SASEGT, per germline. V lost 2 bases and J lost 4, with 14 bases in between. The CDR3 has 16 amino acids. The CDR3 nucleotides read TGTGCCAGCAGTGAAACCTCAGGGTTATATAATGAAAAACTGTTTTTT. Protein sequence: CASSETSGLYNEKLFF.

This chain uses TRBV18 with TRBJ2-5; 9 bases agree with TRBD1. This CDR3 is built from 16 residues. Unmatched junction bases numbered 6, after V lost 3 bases and J lost 1 base. Germline V gene sequence: CDR1 KGHSH, CDR2 LQKENI. CDR3 DNA: TGTGCCAGCTCACCTGTTGGACAGGGGAGCCAAGAGACCCAGTACTTC. This codes for CASSPVGQGSQETQYF.

The CDR3 loop is CASSLMGGGGEQYF. CDR3 sequence (DNA): TGTGCCAGCAGTTTAATGGGCGGTGGGGGCGAGCAGTACTTC. This sequence joins TRBV27 and TRBJ2-7; D may be TRBD1 or TRBD2 (5 bases each). This CDR3 region has 14 residues. CDR1 and CDR2 from the germline V gene are MNHEY and SMNVEV (reference sequence). V dropped 2 bases and J dropped 6 bases, with 14 bases sitting between them.

This chain links TRBV13 with TRBJ2-1, with a possible D match to TRBD1 (5 bases). Trimming took 5 bases from V and 3 from J, leaving 8 bases between them. The CDR3 length is 13 residues. From germline, CDR1 is PRHDT and CDR2 FYEKMQ (reference sequence). The CDR3 sequence: CASSPGHYNEQFF. The CDR3 DNA reads as TGTGCCAGCAGCCCAGGACACTACAATGAGCAGTTCTTC.

This clone was observed a handful of times. CDR3 protein: CASSQRYGYTF. As DNA, the CDR3 is TGTGCCAGCAGCCAGAGATATGGCTACACCTTC. The rearrangement joins TRBV7-2 to TRBJ1-2; the D is unclear. Trimming took 5 bases from V and 5 from J, leaving 6 bases between them. This CDR3 has 11 amino acids. CDR1 and CDR2 from the germline V gene are SGHTA and FQGNSA.

This rearrangement joins TRBV11-3 to TRBJ1-2; 8 bases are shared with TRBD1. The CDR3 consists of 14 residues. V lost 4 bases to trimming and J lost 8 bases; unmatched junction nucleotides: 9. In germline, CDR1 is SGHNT, CDR2 YENEEA. The CDR3 spells CASSSSDRVGGYTF. DNA for the CDR3: TGTGCCAGCAGCTCCTCGGACAGGGTGGGAGGCTACACCTTC. The full variable domain, completed using reference TRBV11-3 and TRBJ1-2, is EAGVVQSPRYKIIEKKQPVAFWCNPISGHNTLYWYLQNLGQGPELLIRYENEEAVDDSQLPKDRFSAERLKGVDSTLKIQPAELGDSAVYLCASSSSDRVGGYTFGSGTRLTVV.

The chain employs TRBV10-1 and TRBJ2-7; 7 nucleotides match TRBD1. Germline CDR1 reads WNHNN; CDR2 reads SYGVQD (reference sequence). Trimming at V came to 6 bases and at J to 0 bases, leaving 2 bases not matched to a gene. The CDR3 extends over 13 amino acids. In DNA, the CDR3 is TGCGCCAGCAGGGGACAGCCCTCCTACGAGCAGTACTTC. Protein: CASRGQPSYEQYF.

In its sample, this clone was seen many times. The chain carries TRBV2 and TRBJ1-5, with 7 bases fitting TRBD1. Per germline, CDR1 SNHLY and CDR2 FYNNEI. Germline trimming cut 7 bases from V and 3 bases from J; bases unmatched to any gene: 3. This CDR3 contains 13 residues. The CDR3 sequence: CASKGQTNQPQHF. CDR3 nucleotide sequence: TGTGCCAGCAAGGGACAGACCAATCAGCCCCAGCATTTT.

V and J are TRBV10-3 and TRBJ2-3; D may be TRBD1 or TRBD2 (5 bases each). The germline V and J ends were trimmed by 10 bases and 0 bases, with 14 bases remaining between them. Germline assignment: CDR1 ENHRY and CDR2 SYGVKD. The CDR3 runs 14 residues. CDR3 region: CATGTPTSTDTQYF. The CDR3 DNA sequence: TGTGCCACGGGGACGCCGACTAGCACAGATACGCAGTATTTT.

This chain connects TRBV3-1 (or the pseudogene TRBV3-2) to TRBJ2-7; TRBD1 might be the D (7 bases). The CDR3 totals 14 residues. With 4 bases removed from V and 6 bases from J, the gap between germline ends came to 16 bases. The germline CDR1 and CDR2 sequences are LGHDT and YNNKEL (reference sequence). CDR3: CASSPDRTNVEQYF. Written as DNA, the CDR3 is TGTGCCAGCAGCCCGGACAGGACTAATGTCGAGCAGTACTTC.

The chain couples TRBV5-1 to TRBJ2-5; D remains ambiguous. Between the trimmed V and J ends, which lost 0 bases and 7 bases, there was a span of 4 bases. In germline, CDR1 is SGHRS, CDR2 YFSETQ. This CDR3 is built from 11 residues. CDR3 sequence (DNA): TGCGCCAGCAGCTTGGTCGGGACCCAGTACTTC. It yields the protein CASSLVGTQYF.

The chain joins TRBV3-1 (or the pseudogene TRBV3-2) to TRBJ1-4; 7 bases are shared with TRBD1. V shed 0 bases and J 7 bases; nucleotides not matched to a gene: 5. Germline V gene data show CDR1 as LGHDT and CDR2 as YNNKEL (reference sequence). The CDR3 spans 15 residues. Written as DNA, the CDR3 is TGTGCCAGCAGCCAAGATCACAGGGGTGGTGAAAAACTGTTTTTT. Amino acid sequence: CASSQDHRGGEKLFF.

V usage is TRBV4-2 and J usage is TRBJ2-1; D is unresolved. Germline lookup yields CDR1 LGHNA and CDR2 YNFKEQ. The V and J ends lost 1 base and 4 bases respectively, with 8 bases between them. This CDR3 comprises 14 residues. The CDR3 here is CASSQVSGYNEQFF. The CDR3 DNA sequence: TGTGCCAGCAGCCAAGTATCGGGTTACAATGAGCAGTTCTTC.

This clone appeared a few times. This rearrangement joins TRBV11-3 to TRBJ1-4; no clear D. This CDR3 contains 12 residues. The ends were cut back, 2 bases at V and 8 bases at J, with 6 bases in the middle. CDR1 is SGHNT, CDR2 YENEEA, per germline. The CDR3 DNA follows: TGTGCCAGCAGCTTATCTAGGGAAAAACTGTTTTTT. Its translation: CASSLSREKLFF.

The rearrangement joins TRBV7-2 to TRBJ1-2; D may be TRBD1 (5 bases). The CDR3 runs to 14 residues. V lost 5 bases and J 4 bases, leaving 14 bases between the germline ends. Germline lookup yields CDR1 SGHTA and CDR2 FQGNSA. The CDR3 nucleotides read TGTGCCAGCAGCCAGGGAGATAGGGTCTATGGCTACACCTTC. Encoded protein: CASSQGDRVYGYTF.

This clone is a singleton in its sample. The chain employs TRBV5-5 and TRBJ1-5; TRBD1 matches 7 bases. Germline loops: CDR1 SGHKS, CDR2 YYEKEE (reference sequence). V trimming: 3 bases; J trimming: 4 bases; junction bases outside the gene matches: 7. The CDR3 is 15 amino acids. CDR3 in DNA: TGTGCCAGCAGCTCAGGGGACAGTGGGAATCAGCCCCAGCATTTT. Translating gives CASSSGDSGNQPQHF. The full variable domain, completed using reference TRBV5-5 and TRBJ1-5, is DAGVTQSPTHLIKTRGQQVTLRCSPISGHKSVSWYQQVLGQGPQFIFQYYEKEERGRGNFPDRFSARQFPNYSSELNVNALLLGDSALYLCASSSGDSGNQPQHFGDGTRLSIL.

This rearrangement joins TRBV11-2 to TRBJ1-5; D call uncertain. Trimming cost V 5 bases and J 4 bases, with 12 bases left between them. In germline, CDR1 is SGHAT, CDR2 FQNNGV. The CDR3 extends over 14 amino acids. The CDR3 nucleotides read TGTGCCAGCAGCCTTACGGTCGGGAATCAGCCCCAGCATTTT. As protein: CASSLTVGNQPQHF.

This chain uses TRBV18 with TRBJ2-1, with 7 bases identical to TRBD1. Looked up from germline, CDR1 is KGHSH and CDR2 is LQKENI. The CDR3 sequence is 12 residues long. The trim removed 3 bases at V and 15 bases at J, leaving 8 bases unmatched. In nucleotides, the CDR3 is TGTGCCAGCTCACCCATACAGGGGATAGGGTTCTTC. Translated, it gives CASSPIQGIGFF.

This sequence joins TRBV10-3 and TRBJ2-2; 8 bases map to TRBD2. The CDR3 consists of 16 residues. The germline CDR1 and CDR2 sequences are ENHRY and SYGVKD. V shed 2 bases, J shed 1 base, and the junction held 3 bases outside the gene matches. CDR3 in amino acids: CAISEGLAGNTGELFF. CDR3 DNA: TGTGCCATCAGTGAGGGCCTAGCGGGGAACACCGGGGAGCTGTTTTTT.

CDR3 coding DNA: TGTGCCAGCAGCGGGTCCCTCGGGGGCGGCACAGATACGCAGTATTTT. Translating gives CASSGSLGGGTDTQYF. The gene calls are TRBV2 and TRBJ2-3; D tentatively fits TRBD1 or TRBD2 (6 bases each). The CDR3 extends over 16 amino acids. Trimming took 6 bases from V and 1 from J, leaving 17 bases between them. From germline, CDR1 is SNHLY and CDR2 FYNNEI.

The chain carries TRBV28 and TRBJ2-3, with TRBD2 matching over 9 bases. The V gene's germline CDR1 is MDHEN and CDR2 SYDVKM. This CDR3 has 16 amino acids. Unmatched junction bases numbered 10, after V lost 6 bases and J lost 3 bases. CDR3 residues: CASRTLRAGGTDTQYF. In DNA form, the CDR3 reads TGTGCCAGCAGAACTCTAAGGGCGGGAGGGACAGATACGCAGTATTTT.